Listed below are T cell receptor beta chains from one sample, sequenced in a study of Ad26.COV2.S vaccination and SARS-CoV-2 variants. The data were produced by immunoSEQ multiplex PCR, yet TCRdb's version contains in-frame clones alone and is incomplete. The repertoire holds approximately 450,000 clones, with 90% as singletons. Source: peripheral blood, taken in a trial of Ad26.COV2.S vaccine versus placebo. These TCRs come from a person aged 18-65 years who received the Ad26.COV2.S COVID-19 vaccine or a placebo. Both conserved end residues are part of each CDR3. The D gene is left open where the match is weak. Clone size, where shown, is once, few, many, or a class for clones that have expanded.

v_call	clone_size	j_call	d_call	cdr3_aa	cdr3_nt
TRBV21-1	NA	TRBJ2-5	NA	CASSRWGQETQYF	TGTGCCAGCAGCAGGTGGGGCCAAGAGACCCAGTACTTC
TRBV7-9	once	TRBJ2-6	NA	CASSLREWGAGANVLTF	TGTGCCAGCAGCTTAAGAGAATGGGGCGCTGGGGCCAACGTCCTGACTTTC
TRBV3-1/TRBV3-2	NA	TRBJ2-1	NA	CASSQDGGRPNEQFF	TGTGCCAGCAGCCAAGACGGCGGGCGACCAAATGAGCAGTTCTTC
TRBV28	NA	TRBJ2-3	TRBD2	CASRSSGAGAGDTQYF	TGTGCCAGCAGATCCTCCGGGGCGGGAGCGGGAGATACGCAGTATTTT
TRBV7-9	NA	TRBJ2-1	TRBD2	CASSHNLAGPYNEQFF	TGTGCCAGCAGCCACAACCTAGCGGGGCCCTACAATGAGCAGTTCTTC
TRBV15	NA	TRBJ2-7	NA	CATSRDFRRYDYSYEQYF	TGTGCCACCAGCAGAGATTTTAGGCGGTATGACTACTCCTACGAGCAGTACTTC
TRBV19	NA	TRBJ1-2	TRBD1	CASSIFFRQGGPYGYTF	TGTGCCAGTAGTATATTCTTCAGACAGGGGGGACCCTATGGCTACACCTTC
TRBV29-1	NA	TRBJ2-1	TRBD2	CSVEGLAGGPNEQFF	TGCAGCGTTGAGGGACTAGCGGGAGGGCCCAATGAGCAGTTCTTC
TRBV19	NA	TRBJ1-2	TRBD1	CASRPDRAINYGYTF	TGTGCCAGTAGGCCCGACAGGGCAATTAACTATGGCTACACCTTC
TRBV6-2/TRBV6-3	once	TRBJ2-3	NA	CASSRLRDTQYF	TGTGCCAGCAGCCGACTGAGAGATACGCAGTATTTT
TRBV3-1/TRBV3-2	NA	TRBJ1-3	NA	CASSAQNLGNTIYF	TGTGCCAGCAGCGCGCAGAATCTTGGAAACACCATATATTTT
TRBV5-1	once	TRBJ2-3	NA	CASGLVGDLRTDTQYF	TGCGCCAGCGGTCTCGTGGGGGATCTTCGGACAGATACGCAGTATTTT
TRBV28	NA	TRBJ2-3	NA	CASSLGSTDTQYF	TGTGCCAGCAGTTTGGGCTCCACAGATACGCAGTATTTT